This is a list of T cell receptor beta chains from one sample in a study of blood T cell repertoires in COVID-19. The data were produced by immunoSEQ multiplex PCR, yet TCRdb's version contains in-frame clones alone and is incomplete. The sample holds over 120,000 clones, roughly 90% seen once. The specimen was PBMCs or T cells enriched from blood (not recorded which). Receptor source: a man aged 45-60 years who had recovered from COVID-19. CDR3s include the opening cysteine and the closing phenylalanine or tryptophan. The D gene is left open where the match is weak. Only some rows state a clone size, as once, few, many or a class for expanded clones.

TRBD1,TRBV7-3,TRBJ1-6,few,CASSQQGPGNSPLHF,TGTGCCAGCAGCCAACAGGGGCCTGGTAATTCACCCCTCCACTTT
TRBD1,TRBV18,TRBJ2-5,NA,CASSAQQGAQETQYF,TGTGCCAGCTCAGCGCAACAGGGGGCTCAGGAGACCCAGTACTTC
TRBD2,TRBV19,TRBJ2-7,NA,CASSDMGLAVYEQYF,TGTGCCAGTAGCGACATGGGACTAGCGGTATACGAGCAGTACTTC
NA,TRBV18,TRBJ1-3,NA,CASSPTMDSLGNTIYF,TGTGCCAGCTCACCAACGATGGACAGTCTGGGAAACACCATATATTTT
TRBD1,TRBV7-9,TRBJ1-1,NA,CASSPDRAHTEAFF,TGTGCCAGCAGCCCCGACAGGGCTCACACTGAAGCTTTCTTT
TRBD1,TRBV6-5,TRBJ2-4,NA,CAVRQGSNIQYF,TGTGCCGTACGACAGGGTAGTAACATTCAGTACTTC
TRBD1,TRBV9,TRBJ2-1,NA,CASSVAGNTGVDEQFF,TGTGCCAGCAGCGTAGCCGGGAATACAGGGGTGGATGAGCAGTTCTTC
NA,TRBV6-5,TRBJ1-3,NA,CASNPGGTSGNTIYF,TGTGCCAGCAACCCCGGGGGAACCTCTGGAAACACCATATATTTT
TRBD2,TRBV6-5,TRBJ2-3,NA,CASRTYQREGTQYF,TGTGCCAGCAGAACGTATCAGCGGGAGGGGACGCAGTATTTT
NA,TRBV4-2,TRBJ1-1,NA,CASSQDQDLNTEAFF,TGTGCCAGCAGCCAAGATCAGGACTTGAACACTGAAGCTTTCTTT
NA,TRBV5-1,TRBJ1-1,NA,CASSAKTGTEAFF,TGCGCCAGCAGCGCCAAAACAGGGACTGAAGCTTTCTTT
NA,TRBV11-2,TRBJ1-5,NA,CASSTGLGQPQHF,TGTGCCAGCAGCACAGGGCTGGGTCAGCCCCAGCATTTT
TRBD1,TRBV4-1,TRBJ1-4,NA,CASSHDPGTGGEKLFF,TGCGCCAGCAGCCACGACCCGGGGACAGGAGGGGAAAAACTGTTTTTT
TRBD2,TRBV9,TRBJ2-3,NA,CASIPRGLAGTDTQYF,TGTGCCAGCATTCCGAGGGGACTAGCGGGAACAGATACGCAGTATTTT
NA,TRBV11-2,TRBJ1-5,NA,CASSNDRLPGQPQHF,TGTGCCAGCAGCAACGACAGGCTCCCGGGGCAGCCCCAGCATTTT
TRBD1,TRBV5-1,TRBJ1-5,NA,CASSLAGGSGQPQHF,TGCGCCAGCAGCTTGGCAGGGGGATCGGGTCAGCCCCAGCATTTT
TRBD2,TRBV6-5,TRBJ2-7,few,CASSYQGTSGPYEQYF,TGTGCCAGCAGTTACCAGGGGACTAGCGGACCCTACGAGCAGTACTTC
TRBD1,TRBV28,TRBJ1-1,NA,CASRPGGQEREAFF,TGTGCCAGCAGACCGGGGGGACAGGAACGTGAAGCTTTCTTT
TRBD2,TRBV3-1/TRBV3-2,TRBJ2-1,NA,CASSPSGGPGHEQFF,TGTGCCAGCAGCCCTAGCGGGGGGCCGGGTCATGAGCAGTTCTTC
NA,TRBV19,TRBJ2-2,NA,CASRIGGGELFF,TGTGCCAGTAGAATCGGAGGGGGGGAGCTGTTTTTT
NA,TRBV5-1,TRBJ1-3,NA,CASSSGLISGNTIYF,TGCGCCAGCAGCTCTGGACTGATCTCTGGAAACACCATATATTTT
NA,TRBV7-8,TRBJ1-1,NA,CASSLRDFNTEAFF,TGTGCCAGCAGCCTACGTGACTTTAACACTGAAGCTTTCTTT